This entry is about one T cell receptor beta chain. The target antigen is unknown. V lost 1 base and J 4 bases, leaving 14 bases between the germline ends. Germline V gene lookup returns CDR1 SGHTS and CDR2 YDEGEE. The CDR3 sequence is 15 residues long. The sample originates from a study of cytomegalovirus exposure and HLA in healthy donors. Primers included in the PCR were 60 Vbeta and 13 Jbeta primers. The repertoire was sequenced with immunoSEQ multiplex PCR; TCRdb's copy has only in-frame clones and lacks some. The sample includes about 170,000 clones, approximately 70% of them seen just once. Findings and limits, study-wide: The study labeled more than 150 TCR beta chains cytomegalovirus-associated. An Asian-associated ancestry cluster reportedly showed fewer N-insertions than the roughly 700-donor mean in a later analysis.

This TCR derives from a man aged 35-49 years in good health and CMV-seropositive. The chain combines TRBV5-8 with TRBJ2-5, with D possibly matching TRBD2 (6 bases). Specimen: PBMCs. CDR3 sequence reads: CASSLRGTRGETQYF. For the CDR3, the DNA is TGTGCCAGCAGCTTGCGGGGGACCCGGGGAGAGACCCAGTACTTC.